The clone carrying this T cell receptor beta chain appeared a single time. Cohort assignment relied on participant-reported clinical history. Germline CDR1 DFQATT, CDR2 SNEGSKA (reference sequence). The CDR3 sequence is 16 residues long. V dropped 3 bases and J dropped 4; count of bases not matched to a gene: 13. The data derive from a study of blood T cell repertoires in COVID-19. In the original workflow: By means of reference gene primer amplification, nucleated cell counts were estimated. Here immunoSEQ multiplex PCR was the method, and the copy in TCRdb shows in-frame clones only, minus some. The V and J calls and clone size were taken over from that table, and D and trimming were inferred from the DNA. Counted here are about 410,000 clones, about 90% occurring once; the ten biggest clones make up around 0.6%.

The sequence was collected from a man between 18 and 29 years old who had recovered from COVID-19. The material sequenced was PBMCs or T cells enriched from blood (not recorded which). This rearrangement joins TRBV20-1 to TRBJ1-2, with 8 bases matching TRBD1. The CDR3 is CSASLRTGTVGYGYTF. The CDR3 nucleotides read TGCAGTGCTAGTCTTCGGACAGGGACGGTGGGCTATGGCTACACCTTC.